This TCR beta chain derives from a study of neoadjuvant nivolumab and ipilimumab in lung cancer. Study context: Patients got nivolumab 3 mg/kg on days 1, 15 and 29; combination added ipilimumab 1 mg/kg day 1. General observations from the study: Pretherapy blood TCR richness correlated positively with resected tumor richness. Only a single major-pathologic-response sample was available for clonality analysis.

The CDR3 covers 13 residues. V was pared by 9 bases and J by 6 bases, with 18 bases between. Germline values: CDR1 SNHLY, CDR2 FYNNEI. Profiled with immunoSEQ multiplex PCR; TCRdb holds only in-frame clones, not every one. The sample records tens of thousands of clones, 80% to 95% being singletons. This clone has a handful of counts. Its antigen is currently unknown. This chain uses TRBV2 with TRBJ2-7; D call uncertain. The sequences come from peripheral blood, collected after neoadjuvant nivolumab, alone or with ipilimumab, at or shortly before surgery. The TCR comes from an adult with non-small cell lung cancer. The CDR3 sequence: CASAVAVSSEQYF. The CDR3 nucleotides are TGTGCCAGTGCGGTTGCGGTATCGAGCGAGCAGTACTTC.